Below are 5 T cell receptor beta chains sequenced from a single sample in a study of blood T cells in healthy people across ages. Using a J-beta primer mix together with a sample-barcoded 5' primer, a second PCR was run for roughly 7 to 12 cycles. TCRdb processed the 5' RACE reads anew with MiXCR; each CDR3 protein has one entry. The table lists about 1.6 million distinct CDR3 sequences, roughly 32% of them singletons, with around 10% in the top ten. Sample: blood. These receptors all come from a young woman in good health.

This clonotype was counted between two and nine times. V gene TRBV20-1 combines with J gene TRBJ2-1; D remains unclear. The CDR3 totals 10 residues. V shed 5 bases and J shed 10 bases, with 9 bases lying between them. The germline gives CDR1 DFQATT, CDR2 SNEGSKA (reference sequence). CDR3 sequence reads: CSARQGEQFF. The CDR3 DNA is TGCAGTGCTCGACAAGGAGAGCAGTTCTTC.

The V gene is TRBV12-3 or TRBV12-4, the J gene TRBJ2-3; D is tentatively TRBD1 or TRBD2 (7 bases each). V was clipped by 5 bases and J by 8 bases, with 17 bases between them. CDR3 length equals 14 residues. CDR3 sequence reads: CASSALTGRATQYF. CDR3 DNA sequence: TGTGCCAGCAGTGCCCTGACAGGGAGGGCTACGCAGTATTTT.

This clonotype was recorded a few times. The V call is TRBV3-1, the J call TRBJ2-1, with 9 positions matching TRBD2. From germline, CDR1 is LGHDT and CDR2 YNNKEL (reference sequence). This CDR3 contains 17 residues. V trimming: 4 bases; J trimming: 9 bases; junction bases outside the gene matches: 16. CDR3 nucleotide sequence: TGTGCCAGCAGCCCGACGCCCTGGCGGGAGGGCTTTAGTGAGCAGTTCTTC. It specifies CASSPTPWREGFSEQFF.

Worth noting for this clonotype: The CDR3 ends on some other residue instead of the conserved phenylalanine or tryptophan, so this is likely a read error. This chain joins TRBV20-1 and TRBJ1-1; TRBD1 matches 7 bases. This CDR3 has 15 residues. Germline V gene lookup returns CDR1 DFQATT and CDR2 SNEGSKA (reference sequence). Germline trimming cut 0 bases from V and 11 bases from J; bases unmatched to any gene: 15. Here the CDR3 reads CSARDETGPSALAFL. The CDR3, as DNA: TGCAGTGCTAGAGACGAGACAGGGCCTTCAGCGCTCGCTTTCTTG.

This sequence joins TRBV21-1 and TRBJ1-1; the table gives TRBD1 as D, unverified against the DNA. TRBV21-1 is reported as a pseudogene. The CDR3 has 17 amino acids. The CDR3 sequence: CASSNSGRQAMNTEAFF. In DNA, the CDR3 is TGTGCCAGCAGCAACAGCGGAAGACAGGCTATGAACACTGAAGCTTTCTTT.